Listed below are T cell receptor beta chains from one sample, sequenced in a study of control samples from healthy donors and cancer patients. Measured with immunoSEQ multiplex PCR; TCRdb has only the in-frame clones, and not every one. This table holds about 49,000 clones, around 85% found once. Sequenced input: PBMCs. The source is a woman aged 45-65 years with lung cancer. Each CDR3 is given with its conserved first and last residue. Fields, in order: CDR3 protein, CDR3 DNA, clone size, J gene, D gene, V gene. The D gene is left open where the match is weak. The listing skips clone size in some rows; elsewhere it reads once, few, many or a size class.

CDR3: CASSPSLGPMTPDTQYF
DNA: TGTGCCAGCAGTCCGAGTTTGGGACCGATGACACCAGATACGCAGTATTTT
size: once
J: TRBJ2-3
D: .
V: TRBV6-2/TRBV6-3

CDR3: CASGTEANVLTF
DNA: TGTGCCAGCGGGACGGAGGCCAACGTCCTGACTTTC
size: .
J: TRBJ2-6
D: .
V: TRBV6-4

CDR3: CASSEEGAGRNTEAFF
DNA: TGTGCCAGCAGCGAAGAAGGAGCGGGACGGAACACTGAAGCTTTCTTT
size: few
J: TRBJ1-1
D: .
V: TRBV7-9

CDR3: CASRTGWLANEKLFF
DNA: TGTGCCAGCCGGACAGGGTGGCTTGCTAATGAAAAACTGTTTTTT
size: .
J: TRBJ1-4
D: TRBD1
V: TRBV2

CDR3: CASSESGYTIYF
DNA: TGTGCCAGCAGCGAGAGCGGGTACACCATATATTTT
size: once
J: TRBJ1-3
D: .
V: TRBV7-9

CDR3: CASSSTGYGYTF
DNA: TGTGCCAGCAGTTCCACAGGTTATGGCTACACCTTC
size: .
J: TRBJ1-2
D: .
V: TRBV6-5

CDR3: CASSQDPLVEGNTEAFF
DNA: TGCGCCAGCAGCCAAGATCCCCTGGTGGAGGGAAACACTGAAGCTTTCTTT
size: .
J: TRBJ1-1
D: .
V: TRBV4-1

CDR3: CASSPYNSPLHF
DNA: TGTGCCAGCAGCCCCTACAATTCACCCCTCCACTTT
size: .
J: TRBJ1-6
D: .
V: TRBV11-2

CDR3: CASSERSNYEQYF
DNA: TGCGCCAGCAGTGAAAGAAGCAACTACGAGCAGTACTTC
size: .
J: TRBJ2-7
D: .
V: TRBV10-1

CDR3: CASSLNRFDGYTF
DNA: TGTGCCAGCAGCCTCAATCGATTCGATGGCTACACCTTC
size: .
J: TRBJ1-2
D: .
V: TRBV7-9

CDR3: CASSTTGDAGNTIYF
DNA: TGTGCCAGCTCTACTACAGGGGATGCTGGAAACACCATATATTTT
size: .
J: TRBJ1-3
D: TRBD1
V: TRBV6-5

CDR3: CASSMGGQETQYF
DNA: TGTGCCAGCTCTATGGGAGGGCAAGAGACCCAGTACTTC
size: .
J: TRBJ2-5
D: TRBD2
V: TRBV9

CDR3: CASSFRGEEETQYF
DNA: TGCGCCAGCAGCTTCCGGGGCGAGGAAGAGACCCAGTACTTC
size: .
J: TRBJ2-5
D: .
V: TRBV5-1

CDR3: CASSLVLTEAFF
DNA: TGTGCCAGCAGTTTGGTATTGACTGAAGCTTTCTTT
size: .
J: TRBJ1-1
D: .
V: TRBV12-3/TRBV12-4

CDR3: CASSVRDTGVFF
DNA: TGTGCCAGCAGCGTTAGGGACACGGGGGTTTTCTTT
size: .
J: TRBJ1-1
D: .
V: TRBV9

CDR3: CASSPRTGTVYEQYF
DNA: TGTGCCAGCTCACCAAGGACAGGGACCGTCTACGAGCAGTACTTC
size: .
J: TRBJ2-7
D: TRBD1
V: TRBV18

CDR3: CASSMLTGLGYTF
DNA: TGTGCCAGCAGTATGCTCACAGGATTGGGCTACACCTTC
size: .
J: TRBJ1-2
D: .
V: TRBV12-3/TRBV12-4

CDR3: CASSPKDSSSGNTIYF
DNA: TGTGCCAGCTCACCCAAGGACTCTAGCTCTGGAAACACCATATATTTT
size: once
J: TRBJ1-3
D: .
V: TRBV18

CDR3: CASSPHLVGEFANTEAFF
DNA: TGTGCCAGCAGTCCTCACTTGGTAGGGGAATTTGCGAACACTGAAGCTTTCTTT
size: once
J: TRBJ1-1
D: .
V: TRBV6-6

CDR3: CASSFPLTGNYGYTF
DNA: TGTGCCAGCAGCTTCCCTCTGACAGGGAACTATGGCTACACCTTC
size: .
J: TRBJ1-2
D: TRBD1
V: TRBV7-9

CDR3: CASRYNLNTEAFF
DNA: TGTGCCAGCAGATACAACCTGAACACTGAAGCTTTCTTT
size: .
J: TRBJ1-1
D: .
V: TRBV28

CDR3: CASSSTGGSTGTVFSNIQYF
DNA: TGCGCCAGCAGCTCCACTGGAGGGAGTACCGGGACAGTTTTCTCGAACATTCAGTACTTC
size: .
J: TRBJ2-4
D: .
V: TRBV5-1

CDR3: CASSPLGTEAFF
DNA: TGTGCCAGCTCACCCCTAGGCACTGAAGCTTTCTTT
size: .
J: TRBJ1-1
D: .
V: TRBV18

CDR3: CASSCNDRGREAAMGGYTF
DNA: TGCGCCAGCAGCTGCAACGACAGGGGGCGAGAGGCCGCCATGGGAGGCTACACCTTC
size: .
J: TRBJ1-2
D: TRBD1
V: TRBV5-1

CDR3: CATSDSRAGETQYF
DNA: TGTGCCACCAGTGATTCAAGGGCCGGAGAGACCCAGTACTTC
size: .
J: TRBJ2-5
D: .
V: TRBV24-1

CDR3: CASSPTTASSNQPQHF
DNA: TGTGCCAGCTCACCCACGACAGCAAGCAGCAATCAGCCCCAGCATTTT
size: few
J: TRBJ1-5
D: .
V: TRBV18

CDR3: CASSINRGLGGYTF
DNA: TGTGCCAGTAGTATTAACAGGGGGCTCGGTGGCTACACCTTC
size: .
J: TRBJ1-2
D: TRBD1
V: TRBV19

CDR3: CASSLQEGQAYGYTF
DNA: TGCGCCAGCAGTCTCCAAGAGGGACAGGCCTATGGCTACACCTTC
size: .
J: TRBJ1-2
D: TRBD1
V: TRBV5-1

CDR3: CASSLELGFYQPQHF
DNA: TGTGCCAGCAGCTTAGAATTGGGTTTCTATCAGCCCCAGCATTTT
size: once
J: TRBJ1-5
D: .
V: TRBV7-2

CDR3: CASRSTGGRKKLFF
DNA: TGTGCCAGTAGATCGACAGGGGGTAGGAAAAAACTGTTTTTT
size: few
J: TRBJ1-4
D: TRBD1
V: TRBV19

CDR3: CASQTGRNTEAFF
DNA: TGTGCCAGTCAAACAGGACGGAACACTGAAGCTTTCTTT
size: .
J: TRBJ1-1
D: .
V: TRBV19

CDR3: CASSSSGTGGADETQYF
DNA: TGTGCCAGCAGCTCCTCCGGGACAGGGGGCGCGGACGAGACCCAGTACTTC
size: .
J: TRBJ2-5
D: TRBD1
V: TRBV7-6

CDR3: CASSMTGGETQYF
DNA: TGCGCCAGCAGCATGACAGGGGGCGAGACCCAGTACTTC
size: .
J: TRBJ2-5
D: TRBD1
V: TRBV5-1

CDR3: CASSPPGLNTDTQYF
DNA: TGTGCCAGCAGTCCCCCGGGACTGAACACAGATACGCAGTATTTT
size: once
J: TRBJ2-3
D: .
V: TRBV28

CDR3: CASSAGLVDEQFF
DNA: TGTGCCAGCAGCGCCGGACTAGTCGATGAGCAGTTCTTC
size: once
J: TRBJ2-1
D: TRBD2
V: TRBV12-3/TRBV12-4

CDR3: CASSLTGFIGNTIYF
DNA: TGTGCCAGCAGTTTGACAGGGTTTATTGGAAACACCATATATTTT
size: .
J: TRBJ1-3
D: TRBD1
V: TRBV28

CDR3: CASSQPGGQPANYGYTF
DNA: TGTGCCAGCAGCCAACCCGGGGGACAGCCAGCTAACTATGGCTACACCTTC
size: .
J: TRBJ1-2
D: TRBD1
V: TRBV3-1/TRBV3-2

CDR3: CASSPRAGGLDTGELFF
DNA: TGTGCCAGCAGCCCTCGGGCGGGGGGGCTGGACACCGGGGAGCTGTTTTTT
size: once
J: TRBJ2-2
D: TRBD2
V: TRBV7-2

CDR3: CASSESIGTGTTEAFF
DNA: TGCGCCAGCAGTGAGTCGATAGGAACAGGGACGACTGAAGCTTTCTTT
size: .
J: TRBJ1-1
D: .
V: TRBV10-1

CDR3: CASSVEGGQETQYF
DNA: TGTGCCAGCAGCGTAGAGGGGGGCCAAGAGACCCAGTACTTC
size: .
J: TRBJ2-5
D: .
V: TRBV9

CDR3: CASSSRYRDRDLRELFF
DNA: TGTGCCAGTAGTTCAAGATACCGGGACAGGGATTTGAGGGAGCTGTTTTTT
size: .
J: TRBJ2-2
D: TRBD1
V: TRBV19

CDR3: CASSQGGQGFSPLHF
DNA: TGTGCCAGCAGCCAAGGGGGACAGGGGTTCTCACCCCTCCACTTT
size: .
J: TRBJ1-6
D: TRBD1
V: TRBV3-1/TRBV3-2

CDR3: CASSVLGPRDTEAFF
DNA: TGTGCCAGCAGCGTCCTTGGCCCCAGGGACACTGAAGCTTTCTTT
size: .
J: TRBJ1-1
D: .
V: TRBV7-2

CDR3: CASSFRQNSNQPQHF
DNA: TGTGCCAGTAGTTTTCGACAGAATAGCAATCAGCCCCAGCATTTT
size: .
J: TRBJ1-5
D: .
V: TRBV19

CDR3: CSGGQGAGEQYF
DNA: TGCAGCGGGGGACAGGGGGCGGGCGAGCAGTACTTC
size: .
J: TRBJ2-7
D: TRBD1
V: TRBV29-1

CDR3: CASKGLSTSYEQYF
DNA: TGTGCCAGCAAAGGCCTTTCCACCTCCTACGAGCAGTACTTC
size: .
J: TRBJ2-7
D: .
V: TRBV7-2

CDR3: CASSYLWPGNTEAFF
DNA: TGTGCCAGCAGTTACCTTTGGCCGGGGAACACTGAAGCTTTCTTT
size: .
J: TRBJ1-1
D: .
V: TRBV6-5

CDR3: CASSLGRFNTEAFF
DNA: TGTGCCAGCAGCTTAGGCAGGTTTAACACTGAAGCTTTCTTT
size: .
J: TRBJ1-1
D: .
V: TRBV7-2

CDR3: CASSLSGTGGIYTF
DNA: TGTGCCAGCAGCTTGTCCGGGACAGGAGGAATCTACACCTTC
size: .
J: TRBJ1-2
D: TRBD1
V: TRBV7-8

CDR3: CASSPNPGNTEAFF
DNA: TGCGCCAGCAGCCCAAATCCAGGGAACACTGAAGCTTTCTTT
size: .
J: TRBJ1-1
D: .
V: TRBV5-1

CDR3: CASSVEPGGNTEAFF
DNA: TGTGCCAGCAGCGTAGAGCCCGGCGGGAACACTGAAGCTTTCTTT
size: .
J: TRBJ1-1
D: .
V: TRBV9

CDR3: CASSYRQDTEAFF
DNA: TGTGCCAGCAGTTATCGCCAGGACACTGAAGCTTTCTTT
size: .
J: TRBJ1-1
D: .
V: TRBV6-1

CDR3: CASSYGGTTEAFF
DNA: TGTGCCAGCAGTTACGGGGGAACCACTGAAGCTTTCTTT
size: .
J: TRBJ1-1
D: .
V: TRBV6-5

CDR3: CAIRGGTGSYNEQFF
DNA: TGTGCCATCCGTGGGGGGACAGGCTCCTACAATGAGCAGTTCTTC
size: .
J: TRBJ2-1
D: TRBD1
V: TRBV10-3

CDR3: CATSESGLNYGYTF
DNA: TGTGCCACCAGTGAATCGGGACTTAACTATGGCTACACCTTC
size: .
J: TRBJ1-2
D: .
V: TRBV24-1